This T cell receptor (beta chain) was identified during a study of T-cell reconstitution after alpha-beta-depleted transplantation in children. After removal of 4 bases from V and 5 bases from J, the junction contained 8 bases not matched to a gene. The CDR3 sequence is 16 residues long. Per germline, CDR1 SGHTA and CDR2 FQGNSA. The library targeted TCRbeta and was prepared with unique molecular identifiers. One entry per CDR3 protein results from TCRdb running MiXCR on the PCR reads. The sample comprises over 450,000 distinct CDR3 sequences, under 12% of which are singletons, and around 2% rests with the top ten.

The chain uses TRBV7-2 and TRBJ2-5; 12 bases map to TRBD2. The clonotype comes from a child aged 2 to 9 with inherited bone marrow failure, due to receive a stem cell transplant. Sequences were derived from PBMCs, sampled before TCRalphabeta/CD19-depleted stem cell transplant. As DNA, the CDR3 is TGTGCCAGCAGCTGGAGGACTAGCGGGACGGGGGAGACCCAGTACTTC. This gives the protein CASSWRTSGTGETQYF.